Listed below are T cell receptor beta chains from one sample, sequenced in a study of shared clonotypes between healthy human individuals. Profiled with immunoSEQ multiplex PCR; TCRdb holds only in-frame clones, not every one. Found here are some 580,000 clones, 98% of them singletons; the top ten hold approximately 0.3%. The material sequenced was naive CD8+ T cells sorted from blood. The receptors were sampled from a man younger than 45 in good health. Both conserved end residues are part of each CDR3. The D gene is left open where the match is weak. Clone size, where shown, is once, few, many, or a class for clones that have expanded.

V gene	D gene	clone size	J gene	CDR3 DNA	CDR3 protein
TRBV5-1	.	once	TRBJ2-7	TGCGCCAGCAGCTTAAGCTCCTACGAGCAGTACTTC	CASSLSSYEQYF
TRBV7-9	.	.	TRBJ1-4	TGTGCCAGCAGCCCAGAACTTGATAGGAGACTGTTTTTT	CASSPELDRRLFF
TRBV27	.	.	TRBJ1-5	TGTGCCAGCAGTTACTCAGGGATTCAGCCCCAGCATTTT	CASSYSGIQPQHF
TRBV27	.	.	TRBJ2-3	TGTGCCAGCAGTTCGAGGGACTTCAGCACAGATACGCAGTATTTT	CASSSRDFSTDTQYF
TRBV19	.	.	TRBJ2-2	TGTGCCAGTAGCCGTAGTTCCATGATAGCGCTGGACACCGGGGAGCTGTTTTTT	CASSRSSMIALDTGELFF
TRBV5-6	TRBD1	.	TRBJ2-7	TGTGCCAGCAGCAAATCCGGGACAGGGTCGTACGAGCAGTACTTC	CASSKSGTGSYEQYF
TRBV4-3	.	.	TRBJ2-1	TGCGCCAGCAGCCAAGGAGTTGAGGGGACCGTCGGTGAGCAGTTCTTC	CASSQGVEGTVGEQFF
TRBV7-2	TRBD1	.	TRBJ1-4	TGTGCCAGCAGCCCCACTCAGGGGGCGCGTGCTAATGAAAAACTGTTTTTT	CASSPTQGARANEKLFF
TRBV2	.	.	TRBJ1-2	TGTGCCAGCAGTGAAAGAGGGGAGGCTGGCTACACCTTC	CASSERGEAGYTF
TRBV2	TRBD2	.	TRBJ2-1	TGTGCCAGCTCGGGACTAGCGGGACGCAATGAGCAGTTCTTC	CASSGLAGRNEQFF
TRBV27	TRBD2	.	TRBJ2-7	TGTGCCAGCACCCCGGCGGGGGGCAACTACGAGCAGTACTTC	CASTPAGGNYEQYF
TRBV27	.	.	TRBJ2-7	TGTGCCAGCAGTTTATCGGTACAGACCGAGCAGTACTTC	CASSLSVQTEQYF
TRBV4-1	TRBD2	.	TRBJ2-1	TGCGCCAGCAGCCAAGTGGTAGCGGGAGGTGAGCAGTTCTTC	CASSQVVAGGEQFF
TRBV4-1	.	few	TRBJ2-5	TGCGCCAGCAGCCGGACGGCCCTCCAAGAGACCCAGTACTTC	CASSRTALQETQYF
TRBV29-1	.	.	TRBJ2-7	TGCAGCGTTGAGTCTGGACAGAACCCTGGGGAGCAGTACTTC	CSVESGQNPGEQYF
TRBV11-1	TRBD1	.	TRBJ1-1	TGTGCCAGCAGCTTAGCGTTCAGGGGGGCGAGTAGGACTGAAGCTTTCTTT	CASSLAFRGASRTEAFF
TRBV10-3	.	.	TRBJ2-7	TGTGCCATCAGGACCGAGCCGGCTTACGAGCAGTACTTC	CAIRTEPAYEQYF
TRBV5-4	.	.	TRBJ2-7	TGTGCCAGCAGCTTGACGCTTAGCAAAGGGAGCTACGAGCAGTACTTC	CASSLTLSKGSYEQYF
TRBV5-1	.	.	TRBJ1-1	TGCGCCAGCAGCTTGGGAGATTGGGTGAACACTGAAGCTTTCTTT	CASSLGDWVNTEAFF
TRBV28	.	.	TRBJ2-2	TGTGCCAGCAGTTTACAGGGTACCGGGGAGCTGTTTTTT	CASSLQGTGELFF
TRBV5-4	.	.	TRBJ1-5	TGTGCCAGCAGCTTGGGGGGGGATAGTCAGCCCCAGCATTTT	CASSLGGDSQPQHF
TRBV20-1	.	.	TRBJ1-1	TGCAGTGCTAGAGTGGGACCTGAAGCTTTCTTT	CSARVGPEAFF
TRBV6-6	.	.	TRBJ2-1	TGTGCCAGCAGTGGCCCCGTAGTAGCGTCCAATGAGCAGTTCTTC	CASSGPVVASNEQFF
TRBV29-1	.	.	TRBJ1-1	TGCAGCGTTTTAACCCAGGGGATGAACACTGAAGCTTTCTTT	CSVLTQGMNTEAFF
TRBV15	TRBD1	.	TRBJ2-7	TGTGCCACCAGCAGCAGGGACAGGAGCTACGAGCAGTACTTC	CATSSRDRSYEQYF
TRBV15	.	.	TRBJ1-5	TGTGCCAGCGGGCCGGGAAAAGCGTGGCAGCCCCAGCATTTT	CASGPGKAWQPQHF
TRBV7-9	.	.	TRBJ2-7	TGTGCCAGCAGCTTAGAGGTAGCAGGCTACGAGCAGTACTTC	CASSLEVAGYEQYF
TRBV11-2	TRBD2	.	TRBJ2-1	TGTGCCAGCAGCCTAGGGACTAGCGGTATCGGTGAGCAGTTCTTC	CASSLGTSGIGEQFF